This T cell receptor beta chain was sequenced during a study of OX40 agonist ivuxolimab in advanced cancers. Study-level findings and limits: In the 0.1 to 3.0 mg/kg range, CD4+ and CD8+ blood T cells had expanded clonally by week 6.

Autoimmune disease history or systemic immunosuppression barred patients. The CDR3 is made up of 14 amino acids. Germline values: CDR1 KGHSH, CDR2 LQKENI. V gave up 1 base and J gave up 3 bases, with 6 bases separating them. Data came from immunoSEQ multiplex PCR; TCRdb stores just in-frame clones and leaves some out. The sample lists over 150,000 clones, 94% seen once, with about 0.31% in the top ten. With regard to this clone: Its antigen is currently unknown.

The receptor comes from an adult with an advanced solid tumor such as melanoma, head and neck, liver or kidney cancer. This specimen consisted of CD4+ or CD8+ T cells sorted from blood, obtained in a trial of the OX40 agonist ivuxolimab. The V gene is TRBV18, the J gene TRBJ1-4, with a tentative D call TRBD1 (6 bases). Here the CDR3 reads CASSPQGANEKLFF. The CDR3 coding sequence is TGTGCCAGCTCACCACAGGGGGCTAATGAAAAACTGTTTTTT.